Given below is one TCR beta chain in context. This sample is drawn from a study of blood T cells in healthy people across ages. Primed by a sample-barcoded 5' primer and a J-beta primer mix, a second PCR proceeded for roughly 6 to 12 cycles. TCRdb re-derived calls from the 5' RACE reads in MiXCR, one entry per CDR3 protein. The repertoire holds roughly 1,000,000 distinct CDR3 sequences, about 25% seen once, with 0.75% in the top ten. Trimming cost V 3 bases and J 0 bases, with 6 bases left between them. The CDR3 is 14 amino acids. Germline CDR1 and CDR2: LGHDT and YNNKEL (reference sequence). This same sample was also part of a study on T cells of mothers and their children. That report notes: The authors identified no persistent microchimeric T cell clones.

This rearrangement joins TRBV3-1 to TRBJ2-1; D is unclear. The sequencing sample was made of blood. The receptor's source is a girl aged 2 to 9 in good health. CDR3 coding DNA: TGTGCCAGCAGCCAGGGCCGCTCCTACAATGAGCAGTTCTTC. Protein sequence: CASSQGRSYNEQFF.